These 18 T cell receptor beta chains were all obtained from the same sample, sequenced in a study of T cell responses to AZD1222 COVID-19 vaccine. Here immunoSEQ multiplex PCR was the method, and the copy in TCRdb shows in-frame clones only, minus some. Of around 100,000 clones in the sample, roughly nine tenths are singletons; the top ten hold about 1.8%. The input for sequencing was peripheral blood, taken on day 0 of AZD1222 vaccination. The source is an adult in good health.

This chain connects TRBV15 to TRBJ1-4; D is ambiguous. V shed 4 bases and J shed 4 bases, with 13 bases lying between them. The CDR3 is 15 residues long. The germline V gene encodes CDR1 LNHNV and CDR2 YYDKDF (reference sequence). Here the CDR3 DNA reads TGTGCCACCAGCAATCGGCAAAAGAATAATGAAAAACTGTTTTTT. Translating gives CATSNRQKNNEKLFF.

J is TRBJ1-5 and V is TRBV2; possible D gene TRBD1, 5 bases. CDR3 length equals 16 residues. Germline-derived CDR1 and CDR2 are SNHLY and FYNNEI. V lost 3 bases and J 0 bases, leaving 12 bases between the germline ends. This CDR3 is CASSDIRVYSNQPQHF. The CDR3 DNA follows: TGTGCCAGCAGTGATATCAGGGTCTATAGCAATCAGCCCCAGCATTTT.

The V and J genes are TRBV6-6 and TRBJ2-1; possible D gene TRBD1, 5 bases. The V gene's germline CDR1 is MNHNY and CDR2 SVGAGI (reference sequence). V gave up 6 bases and J gave up 4 bases, with 13 bases separating them. CDR3 length: 14 residues. The CDR3 spells CASRDKGSYNEQFF. The CDR3 nucleotides are TGTGCCAGCAGGGACAAGGGTTCATACAATGAGCAGTTCTTC.

The chain is built from TRBV6-5 and TRBJ2-3, with D possibly being TRBD2 (6 bases). The CDR3 sequence is 14 residues long. Germline values: CDR1 MNHEY, CDR2 SVGAGI. Trimming took 6 bases from V and 0 from J, leaving 10 bases between them. The CDR3, as DNA: TGTGCCAGCAGCCCCGGGGGTAGCACAGATACGCAGTATTTT. Its protein is CASSPGGSTDTQYF.

This chain joins TRBV7-9 and TRBJ2-5; the match to TRBD2 covers 7 bases. This CDR3 contains 17 residues. The V gene's germline CDR1 is SEHNR and CDR2 FQNEAQ (reference sequence). Trimming at V came to 5 bases and at J to 4 bases, leaving 16 bases not matched to a gene. CDR3 DNA sequence: TGTGCCAGCAGCCGACCTCCTACAGGTTGGGGGGGAGAGACCCAGTACTTC. Protein sequence: CASSRPPTGWGGETQYF.

J is TRBJ2-3 and V is TRBV19, with TRBD2 identical over 9 bases. The germline CDR1 and CDR2 sequences are LNHDA and SQIVND (reference sequence). This CDR3 contains 20 residues. V was pared by 3 bases and J by 0 bases, with 16 bases of the junction left unmatched. The CDR3 sequence: CASSIRHWTSAGTSTDTQYF. The CDR3 region has the DNA TGTGCCAGTAGTATTAGACACTGGACTAGCGCTGGAACTAGCACAGATACGCAGTATTTT.

The genes are TRBV19 and TRBJ2-5; TRBD1 aligns across 8 bases. V was pared by 5 bases and J by 4 bases, with 12 bases of the junction left unmatched. CDR3 size: 16 residues. Germline values: CDR1 LNHDA, CDR2 SQIVND (reference sequence). CDR3 sequence: CASSSRTGRKRETQYF. The CDR3 bases are TGTGCCAGTAGTTCCCGGACAGGGAGGAAGAGAGAGACCCAGTACTTC. Looking up the rest from reference TRBV19 and TRBJ2-5 gives the full variable domain: DGGITQSPKYLFRKEGQNVTLSCEQNLNHDAMYWYRQDPGQGLRLIYYSQIVNDFQKGDIAEGYSVSREKKESFPLTVTSAQKNPTAFYLCASSSRTGRKRETQYFGPGTRLLVL.

This chain connects TRBV6-6 to TRBJ2-7; 7 nucleotides agree with TRBD2. The CDR3 contains 11 residues. The V gene end was trimmed by 7 bases and the J gene end by 7 bases; junction bases not matched to a gene: 4. Germline V gives CDR1 MNHNY, CDR2 SVGAGI (reference sequence). CDR3 residues: CASTYGGEQYF. The CDR3 DNA is TGTGCCAGCACCTACGGGGGGGAGCAGTACTTC.

The chain uses TRBV6-5 and TRBJ2-3; 7 positions agree with TRBD2. V dropped 0 bases and J dropped 0; count of bases not matched to a gene: 3. This CDR3 region has 16 residues. Germline V gene lookup returns CDR1 MNHEY and CDR2 SVGAGI. CDR3 loop: CASSYSLAPSTDTQYF. CDR3 bases: TGTGCCAGCAGTTACTCACTAGCGCCTAGCACAGATACGCAGTATTTT.

This sequence joins TRBV19 and TRBJ1-2; the D is unclear. Germline loops: CDR1 LNHDA, CDR2 SQIVND (reference sequence). CDR3 size: 12 residues. Trimming pared 7 bases from V and 0 bases from J, leaving 6 bases between. The CDR3 DNA reads TGTGCCAGTACGGCAGCTAACTATGGCTACACCTTC. This gives the protein CASTAANYGYTF. Full variable domain (missing parts from reference TRBV19 and TRBJ1-2): DGGITQSPKYLFRKEGQNVTLSCEQNLNHDAMYWYRQDPGQGLRLIYYSQIVNDFQKGDIAEGYSVSREKKESFPLTVTSAQKNPTAFYLCASTAANYGYTFGSGTRLTVV.

J is TRBJ2-7 and V is TRBV27; TRBD1 agrees at 8 bases. Looked up from germline, CDR1 is MNHEY and CDR2 is SMNVEV (reference sequence). This CDR3 has 15 amino acids. Trimming cost V 1 base and J 2 bases; bases outside gene matches: 4. CDR3 loop: CASSLFGTGPYEQYF. The DNA for the CDR3 is TGTGCCAGCAGTTTATTTGGGACAGGACCCTACGAGCAGTACTTC.

This clone occurred once. V gene TRBV28 combines with J gene TRBJ1-1, with D perhaps TRBD1 (5 bases). The germline gives CDR1 MDHEN, CDR2 SYDVKM. The CDR3 is 14 amino acids. V was clipped by 7 bases and J by 6 bases, with 18 bases between them. The CDR3 nucleotides are TGTGCCAGCAACCCTCCTTCGGGGGGTGCTGAAGCTTTCTTT. Residues: CASNPPSGGAEAFF. The full variable domain, rest sourced from reference TRBV28 and TRBJ1-1, is DVKVTQSSRYLVKRTGEKVFLECVQDMDHENMFWYRQDPGLGLRLIYFSYDVKMKEKGDIPEGYSVSREKKERFSLILESASTNQTSMYLCASNPPSGGAEAFFGQGTRLTVV.

V gene TRBV12-3 or TRBV12-4 combines with J gene TRBJ1-3; unclear D gene. The CDR3 sequence is 12 residues long. Trimming stripped 3 bases from V and 11 bases from J, with 11 bases between. The CDR3 coding sequence is TGTGCCAGCAGTTTGAACGTTCGCCCCATATATTTT. This translates into CASSLNVRPIYF.

CDR3 sequence: CASRSLWDRQDEQFF. CDR3 nucleotides: TGTGCCAGCAGATCCCTATGGGACCGTCAAGATGAGCAGTTCTTC. The J gene is TRBJ2-1, the V gene TRBV6-5; D assignment may be TRBD1 or TRBD2 (5 bases each). CDR1 MNHEY and CDR2 SVGAGI come from the germline V gene. The CDR3 runs to 15 residues. The germline V and J ends were trimmed by 6 bases and 8 bases, with 20 bases remaining between them.

This chain links TRBV5-1 with TRBJ2-3; perhaps TRBD2 as D (6 bases). CDR1 and CDR2 from the germline V gene are SGHRS and YFSETQ. V shed 2 bases and J shed 5 bases, with 9 bases lying between them. The CDR3 extends over 13 amino acids. The CDR3 DNA is TGCGCCAGCAGCTTAGGAGGGGAAGATACGCAGTATTTT. Translation: CASSLGGEDTQYF.

A single count supports this clone. The chain couples TRBV5-1 to TRBJ1-3; 7 bases align to TRBD1. The CDR3 has 17 residues. V lost 4 bases, J lost 0 bases, and 10 bases stayed unmatched. Per germline, CDR1 SGHRS and CDR2 YFSETQ. CDR3 in amino acids: CASSQEPGQSSGNTIYF. The DNA of the CDR3 is TGCGCCAGCAGCCAAGAACCGGGACAGAGCTCTGGAAACACCATATATTTT.

V is TRBV30 and J is TRBJ1-2; D is ambiguous. The CDR3 has 15 residues. Trimming pared 1 base from V and 1 base from J, leaving 13 bases between. CDR1 is GTSNPN and CDR2 is SVGIG in the germline V gene (reference sequence). The CDR3 sequence is CAWSADEDGNYGYTF. The CDR3 DNA reads as TGTGCCTGGAGTGCGGACGAGGACGGTAACTATGGCTACACCTTC.

This clone was counted a single time. The V call is TRBV5-5, the J call TRBJ1-2; 7 bases match TRBD1. V gave up 1 base and J gave up 4 bases; unmatched junction bases: 4. The CDR3 has 14 amino acids. Germline loops: CDR1 SGHKS, CDR2 YYEKEE (reference sequence). The CDR3 coding sequence is TGTGCCAGCAGCTTGTCCCGGGACAGCTATGGCTACACCTTC. Translating gives CASSLSRDSYGYTF. Together with reference TRBV5-5 and TRBJ1-2, the CDR3 gives the full variable domain: DAGVTQSPTHLIKTRGQQVTLRCSPISGHKSVSWYQQVLGQGPQFIFQYYEKEERGRGNFPDRFSARQFPNYSSELNVNALLLGDSALYLCASSLSRDSYGYTFGSGTRLTVV.